This T cell receptor (beta chain) originates from a study of regulatory T cells in long-lasting Graves disease. CDR3 size: 14 residues. With 4 bases removed from V and 6 bases from J, the gap between germline ends came to 16 bases. From germline, CDR1 is LGHDT and CDR2 YNNKEL (reference sequence). Time point here: newly diagnosed GD, antithyroid drugs for less than 3 months. After RNA was extracted from PBMCs, the TCR library was made from it. Through Arm-PCR of CDR3 regions and iRepertoire HTBI primers, TCR beta libraries were built. TCRdb analysed the multiplex PCR reads with MiXCR anew, one entry per CDR3 protein. The sample gives 530,000 or so distinct CDR3 sequences, about 14% of which show up once; 8% to 10% is in the top ten. This clonotype has just one count. Its antigen remains unidentified. Study-wide findings and caveats: TCR diversity was lower in persistent Graves' patients (versus newly diagnosed ones).

The same data also contributed to another study, on T cells in Graves' hyperthyroidism and ophthalmopathy.

This chain links TRBV3-1 with TRBJ2-7; TRBD1 or TRBD2 may be the D gene (5 bases each). The source was peripheral blood mononuclear cells (PBMCs), collected at new diagnosis, from a patient treated with antithyroid drugs. This TCR was recovered from a man aged 25-45 years with Graves disease. The CDR3 region is CASSPPGRNCEQYF. DNA for the CDR3: TGTGCCAGCAGCCCCCCGGGACGGAACTGCGAGCAGTACTTC.